The sequence of this T cell receptor (beta chain) was determined in a study of T-cell reconstitution after alpha-beta-depleted transplantation in children. This clonotype was detected only a few times. The CDR3 totals 13 residues. Germline CDR1 is SNHLY and CDR2 is FYNNEI. Between the trimmed V and J ends, which lost 3 bases and 3 bases, there was a span of 9 bases. Unique molecular identifiers were used to barcode this TCRbeta library. TCRdb independently ran MiXCR on the PCR reads; one entry per CDR3 protein. This table holds around 600,000 distinct CDR3 sequences, about 15% found once. This sample comprised PBMCs from the stem cell graft donor, obtained from the stem cell graft. The chain carries TRBV2 and TRBJ2-7, with a weak D call TRBD1 (5 bases). This clonotype was obtained from a human donor who donated a stem cell graft to a child with acute myeloid leukemia. In DNA, the CDR3 is TGTGCCAGCAGTGATAGGGGCCTCTACGAGCAGTACGTC. It specifies CASSDRGLYEQYV.